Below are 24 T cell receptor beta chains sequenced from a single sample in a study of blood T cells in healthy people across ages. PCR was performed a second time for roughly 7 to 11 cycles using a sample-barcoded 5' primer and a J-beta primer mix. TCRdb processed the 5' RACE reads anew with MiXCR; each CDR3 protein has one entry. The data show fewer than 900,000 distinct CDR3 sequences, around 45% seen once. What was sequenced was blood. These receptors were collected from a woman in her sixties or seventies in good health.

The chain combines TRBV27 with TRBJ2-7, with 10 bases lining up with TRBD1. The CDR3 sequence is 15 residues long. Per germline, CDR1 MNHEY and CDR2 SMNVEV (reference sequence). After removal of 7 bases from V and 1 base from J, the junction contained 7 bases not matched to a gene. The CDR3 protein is CASKRTGGGSYEQYF. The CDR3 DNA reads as TGTGCCAGCAAGAGGACAGGGGGAGGGTCCTACGAGCAGTACTTC.

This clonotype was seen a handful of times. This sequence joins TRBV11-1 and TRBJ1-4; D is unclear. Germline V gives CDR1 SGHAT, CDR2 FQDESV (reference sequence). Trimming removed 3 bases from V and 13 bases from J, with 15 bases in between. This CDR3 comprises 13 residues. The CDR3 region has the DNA TGTGCCAGCAGCTTTGCCCCGCAAGCCGGACTGTTTTTT. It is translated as CASSFAPQAGLFF.

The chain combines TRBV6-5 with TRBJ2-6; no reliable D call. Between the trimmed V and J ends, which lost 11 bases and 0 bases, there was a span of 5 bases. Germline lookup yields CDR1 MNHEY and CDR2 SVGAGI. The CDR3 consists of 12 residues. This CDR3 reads CAAVSGANVLTF. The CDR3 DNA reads TGTGCCGCTGTCTCTGGGGCCAACGTCCTGACTTTC.

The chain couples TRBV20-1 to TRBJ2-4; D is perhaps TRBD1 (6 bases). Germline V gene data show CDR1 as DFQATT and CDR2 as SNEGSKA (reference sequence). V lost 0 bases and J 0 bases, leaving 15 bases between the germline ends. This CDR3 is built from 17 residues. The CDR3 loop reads CSARDESTGRAKNIQYF. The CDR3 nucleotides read TGCAGTGCTAGAGATGAGTCCACAGGGAGAGCCAAAAACATTCAGTACTTC.

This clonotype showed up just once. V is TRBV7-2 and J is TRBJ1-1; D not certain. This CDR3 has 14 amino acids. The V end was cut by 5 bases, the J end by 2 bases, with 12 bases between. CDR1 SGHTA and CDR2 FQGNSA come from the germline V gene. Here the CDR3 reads CASSRGRENTEAFF. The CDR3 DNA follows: TGTGCCAGCAGCCGTGGACGGGAAAACACTGAAGCTTTCTTT.

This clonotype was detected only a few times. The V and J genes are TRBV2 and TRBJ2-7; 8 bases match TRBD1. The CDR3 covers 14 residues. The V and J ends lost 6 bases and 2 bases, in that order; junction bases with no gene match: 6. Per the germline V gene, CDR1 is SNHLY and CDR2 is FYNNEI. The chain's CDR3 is CASRMAGGAYEQYF. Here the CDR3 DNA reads TGTGCCAGCAGGATGGCAGGGGGCGCCTACGAGCAGTACTTC. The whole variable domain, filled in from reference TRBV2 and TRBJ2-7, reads EPEVTQTPSHQVTQMGQEVILRCVPISNHLYFYWYRQILGQKVEFLVSFYNNEISEKSEIFDDQFSVERPDGSNFTLKIRSTKLEDSAMYFCASRMAGGAYEQYFGPGTRLTVT.

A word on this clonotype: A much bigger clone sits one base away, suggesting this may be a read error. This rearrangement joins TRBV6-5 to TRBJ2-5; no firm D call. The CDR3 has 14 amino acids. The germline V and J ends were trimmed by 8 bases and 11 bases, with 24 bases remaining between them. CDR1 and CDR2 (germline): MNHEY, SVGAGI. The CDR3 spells CASRDSNSYNEQYF. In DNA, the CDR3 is TGTGCCAGCCGTGACTCGAACTCCTACAATGAGCAGTACTTC.

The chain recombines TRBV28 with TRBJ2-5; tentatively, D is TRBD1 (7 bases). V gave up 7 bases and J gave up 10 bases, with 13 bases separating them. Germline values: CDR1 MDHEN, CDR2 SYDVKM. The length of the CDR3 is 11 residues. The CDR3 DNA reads TGTGCCAGCACCCAGGGGGGAGGCCAGTACTTC. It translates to CASTQGGGQYF.

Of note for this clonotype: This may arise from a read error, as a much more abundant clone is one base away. The CDR3 nucleotides read TGTGCCAGCAGCCTCAATCTGAAAGAGACCCAGTTCTTC. Protein sequence: CASSLNLKETQFF. The chain uses TRBV7-2 and TRBJ2-1; no clear D gene. V shed 5 bases and J shed 13 bases, with 18 bases lying between them. The CDR3 runs 13 residues. Germline CDR1 and CDR2: SGHTA and FQGNSA.

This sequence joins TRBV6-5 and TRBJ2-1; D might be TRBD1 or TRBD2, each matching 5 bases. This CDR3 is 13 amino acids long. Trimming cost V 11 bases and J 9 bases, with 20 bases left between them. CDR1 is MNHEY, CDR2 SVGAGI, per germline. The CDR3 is CACNEGLGTEQFF. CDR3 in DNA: TGTGCCTGTAACGAGGGATTGGGGACTGAGCAGTTCTTC.

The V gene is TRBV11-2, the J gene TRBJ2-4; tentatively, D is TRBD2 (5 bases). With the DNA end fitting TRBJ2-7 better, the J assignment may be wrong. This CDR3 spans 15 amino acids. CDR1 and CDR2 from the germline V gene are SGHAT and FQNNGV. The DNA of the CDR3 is TGTGCCAGCAGCTACTATGGGAGCATCACCTACGAGCAGTACTTC. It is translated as CASSYYGSITYEQYF.

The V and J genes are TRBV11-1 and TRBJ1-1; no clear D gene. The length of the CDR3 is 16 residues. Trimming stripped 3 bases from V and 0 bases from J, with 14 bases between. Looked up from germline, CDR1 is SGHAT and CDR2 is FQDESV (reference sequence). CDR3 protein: CASSLDGEGMNTEAFF. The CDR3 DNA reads TGTGCCAGCAGCTTGGACGGCGAGGGAATGAACACTGAAGCTTTCTTT.

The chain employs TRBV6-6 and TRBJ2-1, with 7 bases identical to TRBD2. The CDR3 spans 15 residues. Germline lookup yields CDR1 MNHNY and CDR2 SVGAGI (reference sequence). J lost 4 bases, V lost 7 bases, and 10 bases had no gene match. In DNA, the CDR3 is TGTGCCAGCACCTCGTGGAGCGGGATGTACAATGAGCAGTTCTTC. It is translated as CASTSWSGMYNEQFF.

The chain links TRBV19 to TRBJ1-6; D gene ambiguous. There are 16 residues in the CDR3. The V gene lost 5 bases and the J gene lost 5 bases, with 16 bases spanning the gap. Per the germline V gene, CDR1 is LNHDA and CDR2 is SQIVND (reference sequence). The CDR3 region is CASSSRHRDNNSPLHF. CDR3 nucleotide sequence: TGTGCCAGTAGTTCCCGACATCGAGACAATAATTCACCCCTCCACTTT.

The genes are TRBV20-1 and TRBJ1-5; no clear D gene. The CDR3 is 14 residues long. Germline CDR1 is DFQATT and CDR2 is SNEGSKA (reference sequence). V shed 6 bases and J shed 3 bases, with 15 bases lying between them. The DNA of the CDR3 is TGCAGTGCGGACCCTCGTAGTTACAATCAGCCCCAGCATTTT. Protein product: CSADPRSYNQPQHF.

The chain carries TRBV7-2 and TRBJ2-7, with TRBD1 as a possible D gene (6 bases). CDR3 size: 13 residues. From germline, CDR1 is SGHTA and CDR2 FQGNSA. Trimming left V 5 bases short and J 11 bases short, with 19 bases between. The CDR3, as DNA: TGTGCCAGCAGCCGTGAGGTGCAGGGGATTAAGTACTTC. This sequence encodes CASSREVQGIKYF.

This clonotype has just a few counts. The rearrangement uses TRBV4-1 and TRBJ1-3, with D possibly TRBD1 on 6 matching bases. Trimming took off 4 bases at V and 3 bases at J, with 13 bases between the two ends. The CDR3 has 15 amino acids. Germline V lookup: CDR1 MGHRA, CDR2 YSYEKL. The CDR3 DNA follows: TGCGCCAGCAGCCCTGGGACACCAATTGGAAACACCATATATTTT. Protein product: CASSPGTPIGNTIYF.

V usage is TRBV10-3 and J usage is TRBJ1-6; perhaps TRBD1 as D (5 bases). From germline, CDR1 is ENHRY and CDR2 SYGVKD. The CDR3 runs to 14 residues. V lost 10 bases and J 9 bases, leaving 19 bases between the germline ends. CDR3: CATELDLGVSPLHF. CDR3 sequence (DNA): TGTGCCACCGAGCTGGACCTAGGGGTTTCACCCCTCCACTTT.

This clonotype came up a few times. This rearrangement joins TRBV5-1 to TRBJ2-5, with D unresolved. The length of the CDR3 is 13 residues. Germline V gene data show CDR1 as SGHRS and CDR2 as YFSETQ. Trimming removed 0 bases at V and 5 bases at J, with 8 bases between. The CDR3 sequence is CASSLAVGETQYF. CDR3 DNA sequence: TGCGCCAGCAGCTTGGCCGTCGGGGAGACCCAGTACTTC.

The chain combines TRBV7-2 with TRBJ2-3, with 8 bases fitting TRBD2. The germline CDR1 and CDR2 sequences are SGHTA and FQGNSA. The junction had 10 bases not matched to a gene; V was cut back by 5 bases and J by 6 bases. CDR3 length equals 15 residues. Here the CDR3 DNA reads TGTGCCAGCAGCCCAAAGGGACTAGTTCCCGATACGCAGTATTTT. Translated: CASSPKGLVPDTQYF.

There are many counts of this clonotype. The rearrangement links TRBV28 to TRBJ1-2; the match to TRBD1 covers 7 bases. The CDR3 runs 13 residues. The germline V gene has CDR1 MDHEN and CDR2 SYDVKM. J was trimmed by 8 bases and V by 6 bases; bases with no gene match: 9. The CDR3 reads CASSPGQEQGYTF. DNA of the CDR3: TGTGCCAGCAGCCCAGGACAGGAACAGGGCTACACCTTC.

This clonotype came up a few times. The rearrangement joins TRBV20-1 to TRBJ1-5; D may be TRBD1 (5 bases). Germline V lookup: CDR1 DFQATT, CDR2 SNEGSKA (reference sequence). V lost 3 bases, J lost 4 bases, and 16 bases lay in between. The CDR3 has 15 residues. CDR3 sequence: CSARGVRVLNQPQHF. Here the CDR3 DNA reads TGCAGTGCTAGGGGAGTCAGGGTGCTAAATCAGCCCCAGCATTTT.

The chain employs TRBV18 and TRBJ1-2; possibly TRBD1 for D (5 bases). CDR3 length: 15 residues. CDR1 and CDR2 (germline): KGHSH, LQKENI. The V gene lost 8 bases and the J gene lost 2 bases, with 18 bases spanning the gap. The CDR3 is CASERGRYPNYGYTF. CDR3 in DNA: TGTGCCAGCGAACGGGGCAGGTACCCAAACTATGGCTACACCTTC. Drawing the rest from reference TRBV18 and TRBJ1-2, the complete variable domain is NAGVMQNPRHLVRRRGQEARLRCSPMKGHSHVYWYRQLPEEGLKFMVYLQKENIIDESGMPKERFSAEFPKEGPSILRIQQVVRGDSAAYFCASERGRYPNYGYTFGSGTRLTVV.

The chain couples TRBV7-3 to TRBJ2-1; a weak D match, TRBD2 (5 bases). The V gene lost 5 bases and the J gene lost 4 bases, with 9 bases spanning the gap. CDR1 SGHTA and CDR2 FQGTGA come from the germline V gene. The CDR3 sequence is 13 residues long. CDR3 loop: CASSARLYNEQFF. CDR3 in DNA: TGTGCCAGCAGCGCCCGACTATACAATGAGCAGTTCTTC.